Listed below are T cell receptor beta chains from one sample, sequenced in a study of glioma-infiltrating T cells after dendritic cell vaccination. Data came from immunoSEQ multiplex PCR; TCRdb stores just in-frame clones and leaves some out. The sample has approximately 100,000 clones, around three quarters seen once. The material sequenced was blood, taken before dendritic cell vaccination. The receptors were gathered from a human donor with glioblastoma. The CDR3 runs from the conserved cysteine through the conserved F or W. A D gene is named only where the DNA matches it firmly. Part of the rows lack a size; the others show once, few, many or a class for expanded clones.

v_gene	abundance	len	d_gene	j_gene	CDR3nt	CDR3aa
TRBV9	-	15	-	TRBJ2-1	TGTGCCAGCAGCGTAAGTAGCGGACTATACAATGAGCAGTTCTTC	CASSVSSGLYNEQFF
TRBV5-1	-	13	-	TRBJ2-6	TGCGCCAGCAGCACTGGTGCGGCCAACGTCCTGACTTTC	CASSTGAANVLTF
TRBV21-1	once	19	-	TRBJ2-5	TGTGCCAGCAGCTCCACGGTTTGGCGGGAGCGCGTGGGCCAAGAGACCCAGTACTTC	CASSSTVWRERVGQETQYF
TRBV30	-	13	TRBD2	TRBJ2-1	TGTGCCTGGGGGGGACTAGCGGACAATGAGCAGTTCTTC	CAWGGLADNEQFF
TRBV6-5	-	14	-	TRBJ1-6	TGTGCCAGCAGTTACCTAAATTATAATTCACCCCTCCACTTT	CASSYLNYNSPLHF
TRBV5-4	-	14	TRBD1	TRBJ1-2	TGTGCCAGCAGCTCCGGACAGGAGACCTATGGCTACACCTTC	CASSSGQETYGYTF
TRBV30	many	16	-	TRBJ1-1	TGTGCCTGGTCCACCGAGGGGGTGTTGGCGGGCACTGAAGCTTTCTTT	CAWSTEGVLAGTEAFF
TRBV18	-	15	TRBD2	TRBJ2-7	TGTGCCAGCTCACCACCGGTTAGCGGGAGCGATGAGCAGTACTTC	CASSPPVSGSDEQYF
TRBV11-2	-	14	-	TRBJ1-1	TGTGCCAGCAGCTCGATTGATGGCCCCACTGAAGCTTTCTTT	CASSSIDGPTEAFF
TRBV27	-	11	-	TRBJ1-2	TGTGCCAGCAGTCCACTCCGGGGCTACACCTTC	CASSPLRGYTF
TRBV30	once	14	-	TRBJ1-5	TGTGCCTGGAGCCCCAGTTTTCGCAATCAGCCCCAGCATTTT	CAWSPSFRNQPQHF
TRBV6-1	-	12	-	TRBJ2-7	TGTGCCAGCAGTTTCAGGGGTGACGAGCAGTACTTC	CASSFRGDEQYF
TRBV5-4	-	15	TRBD2	TRBJ2-7	TGTGCCAGCAGCCGCCGGGCTAGCGGGTCCTACGAGCAGTACTTC	CASSRRASGSYEQYF
TRBV13	-	14	TRBD2	TRBJ2-5	TGTGCCAGCAGACGAGCGGGAGGGATTGAGACCCAGTACTTC	CASRRAGGIETQYF
TRBV11-2	-	14	TRBD2	TRBJ2-1	TGTGCCAGCAGCTCCGGGACTAGCGGGAGGGTGCAGTTCTTC	CASSSGTSGRVQFF
TRBV7-3	once	13	-	TRBJ2-2	TGTGCCAGCAGCTTACAGGGCACCGGGGAGCTGTTTTTT	CASSLQGTGELFF
TRBV15	-	13	-	TRBJ2-3	TGTGCCACCAGCAGAGATCCGTCAGATACGCAGTATTTT	CATSRDPSDTQYF
TRBV19	-	15	-	TRBJ2-7	TGTGCCAGTAGTATAGAGGCGGGGAGCTCCTACGAGCAGTACTTC	CASSIEAGSSYEQYF
TRBV19	-	13	TRBD1	TRBJ1-2	TGTGCCAGTAGGCGGACAGGGAACTATGGCTACACCTTC	CASRRTGNYGYTF
TRBV5-1	-	14	TRBD1	TRBJ2-7	TGCGCCAGCAGCTGGAGGGACAGGAACTACGAGCAGTACTTC	CASSWRDRNYEQYF
TRBV9	-	15	TRBD2	TRBJ2-1	TGTGCCAGCAGCATAGCGGGGGGGCAGAACAATGAGCAGTTCTTC	CASSIAGGQNNEQFF
TRBV5-1	once	15	-	TRBJ2-7	TGCGCCAGCAGCTTGCAGGTGACTAGCTCCTACGAGCAGTACTTC	CASSLQVTSSYEQYF
TRBV5-6	few	12	-	TRBJ1-2	TGTGCCAGCAGCTTATGGAACAGGGCCTGGACCTTC	CASSLWNRAWTF
TRBV19	-	15	TRBD2	TRBJ2-3	TGTGCCAGTAGTATAGTGGGCGGGAGTTCAGATACGCAGTATTTT	CASSIVGGSSDTQYF
TRBV9	-	15	TRBD1	TRBJ2-7	TGTGCCAGCAGCCCGGACAGGGTTCCCCCCTACGAGCAGTACTTC	CASSPDRVPPYEQYF
TRBV27	-	13	TRBD2	TRBJ2-1	TGTGCCAGCTATGGACTAGCGGGGAATGAGCAGTTCTTC	CASYGLAGNEQFF
TRBV5-1	-	14	-	TRBJ1-2	TGCGCCAGCAGCTTTACAGGATTTTCGTATGGCTACACCTTC	CASSFTGFSYGYTF
TRBV2	-	15	TRBD1	TRBJ2-1	TGTGCCAGCATCCTAGGGAGGGACAGGGTCAATGAGCAGTTCTTC	CASILGRDRVNEQFF
TRBV5-4	few	13	-	TRBJ2-7	TGTGCCAGCAGGACTACTAGCTCCTACGAGCAGTACTTC	CASRTTSSYEQYF
TRBV7-3	-	13	-	TRBJ2-5	TGTGCCAGCAGCCGGGGGATTCAAGAGACCCAGTACTTC	CASSRGIQETQYF
TRBV30	-	17	TRBD1	TRBJ1-6	TGTGCCTGGAGAACGGACAGGGGAGTATCCTATAATTCACCCCTCCACTTT	CAWRTDRGVSYNSPLHF
TRBV7-9	-	14	TRBD1	TRBJ2-7	TGTGCCAGCAGCTTTTGGGACAGGGGCTACGAGCAGTACTTC	CASSFWDRGYEQYF
TRBV2	-	19	-	TRBJ1-5	TGTGCCAGCAGTGAATACCCCCTTATAGGAGGGGATAGCAATCAGCCCCAGCATTTT	CASSEYPLIGGDSNQPQHF
TRBV6-1	-	17	TRBD2	TRBJ2-1	TGTGCCAGCAGTGGAGATCTAGCGGGAGGGACCTACAATGAGCAGTTCTTC	CASSGDLAGGTYNEQFF
TRBV7-2	-	15	TRBD1	TRBJ1-5	TGTGCCAGCAGCGGATGGACAGGCCGGTATCAGCCCCAGCATTTT	CASSGWTGRYQPQHF
TRBV5-1	-	16	TRBD1	TRBJ1-3	TGCGCCAGCAGCTTCACCGGGACAGGTCCTGGAAACACCATATATTTT	CASSFTGTGPGNTIYF
TRBV15	-	17	TRBD2	TRBJ2-3	TGTGCCACCAGTCAGGGGGGCCGGCTAGCGGGAGGAGATACGCAGTATTTT	CATSQGGRLAGGDTQYF
TRBV19	few	16	TRBD1	TRBJ1-2	TGTGCCAGTAGCGACCTGACAGGGGCCGCTAACTATGGCTACACCTTC	CASSDLTGAANYGYTF
TRBV12-5	-	14	-	TRBJ1-1	TGTGCTAGTGGTCCGGACGGACGGGGCACTGAAGCTTTCTTT	CASGPDGRGTEAFF
TRBV6-5	few	16	TRBD2	TRBJ2-3	TGTGCCAGCAGTTACTCCCTAGCGGGAGGGACAGATACGCAGTATTTT	CASSYSLAGGTDTQYF